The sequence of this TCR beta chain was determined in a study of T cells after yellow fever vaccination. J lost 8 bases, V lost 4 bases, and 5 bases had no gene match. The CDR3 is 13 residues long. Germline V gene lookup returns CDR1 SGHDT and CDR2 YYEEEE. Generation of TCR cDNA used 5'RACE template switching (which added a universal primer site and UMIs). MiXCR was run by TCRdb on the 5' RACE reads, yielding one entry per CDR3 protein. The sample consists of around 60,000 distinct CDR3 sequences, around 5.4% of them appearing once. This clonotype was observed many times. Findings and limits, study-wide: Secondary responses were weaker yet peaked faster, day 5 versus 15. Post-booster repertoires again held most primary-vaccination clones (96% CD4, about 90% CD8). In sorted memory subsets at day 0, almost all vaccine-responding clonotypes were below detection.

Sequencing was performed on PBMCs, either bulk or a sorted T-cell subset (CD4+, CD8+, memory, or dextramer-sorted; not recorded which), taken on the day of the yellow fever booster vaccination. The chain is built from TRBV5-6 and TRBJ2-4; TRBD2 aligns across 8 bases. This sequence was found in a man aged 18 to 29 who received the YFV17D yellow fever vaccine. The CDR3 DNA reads TGTGCCAGCAGCAACGGACTAGCTGACATTCAGTACTTC. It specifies CASSNGLADIQYF. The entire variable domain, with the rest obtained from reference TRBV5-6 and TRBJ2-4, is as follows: DAGVTQSPTHLIKTRGQQVTLRCSPKSGHDTVSWYQQALGQGPQFIFQYYEEEERQRGNFPDRFSGHQFPNYSSELNVNALLLGDSALYLCASSNGLADIQYFGAGTRLSVL.